Only one count was recorded for the clone carrying this T cell receptor beta chain. Its antigen remains unidentified. According to the study, genomic DNA was the template for TCR beta VDJ and CDR3 profiling. TCRdb fed the reads into MiXCR, producing one record per CDR3 protein. The sample includes about 260,000 distinct CDR3 sequences, roughly 82% seen only once; the top ten take roughly two fifths. This sample is part of a study of CD8+CD57+ T cells in acquired aplastic anemia. An expansion of CD8+CD57+ cells by flow cytometry had been shown in patients chosen for sequencing. Study-level findings and limits: The CD8+ Simpson's diversity of patients and controls was not significantly different. Overlapping CD8+ CDR3 repertoires of patients and controls contained around 31 shared sequences.

The CDR3 consists of 15 residues. Trimming removed 6 bases at V and 1 base at J, with 18 bases between. Per the germline V gene, CDR1 is DFQATT and CDR2 is SNEGSKA (reference sequence). Sequencing was done on a sample of sorted CD4+, CD8+, or CD8+CD57+ T cells (not recorded which) from PBMCs. The clonotype originates from a human donor with aplastic anemia. V is TRBV20-1 and J is TRBJ1-1; possible D gene TRBD1, 5 bases. Written as DNA, the CDR3 is TGCAGTGCCAGCAGTTGGGGGGGGAAGAACACTGAAGCTTTCTTT. Translation gives CSASSWGGKNTEAFF.